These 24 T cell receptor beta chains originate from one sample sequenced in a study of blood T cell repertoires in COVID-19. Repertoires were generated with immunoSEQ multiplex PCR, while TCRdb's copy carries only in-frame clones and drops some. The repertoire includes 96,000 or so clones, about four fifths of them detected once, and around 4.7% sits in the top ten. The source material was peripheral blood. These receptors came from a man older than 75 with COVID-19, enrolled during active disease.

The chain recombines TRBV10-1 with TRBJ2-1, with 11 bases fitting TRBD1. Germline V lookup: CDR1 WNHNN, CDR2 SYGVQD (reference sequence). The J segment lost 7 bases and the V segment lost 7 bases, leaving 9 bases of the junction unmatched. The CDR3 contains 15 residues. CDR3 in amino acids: CASNDGTGGRNEQFF. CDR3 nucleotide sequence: TGCGCCAGCAATGACGGGACAGGGGGGAGAAATGAGCAGTTCTTC.

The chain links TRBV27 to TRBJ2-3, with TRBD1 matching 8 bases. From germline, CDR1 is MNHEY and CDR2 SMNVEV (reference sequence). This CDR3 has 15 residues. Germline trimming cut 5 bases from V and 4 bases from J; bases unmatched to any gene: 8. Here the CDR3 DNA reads TGTGCCAGCAGTCCCGGGCAGGGGGCCCCAGATACGCAGTATTTT. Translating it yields CASSPGQGAPDTQYF.

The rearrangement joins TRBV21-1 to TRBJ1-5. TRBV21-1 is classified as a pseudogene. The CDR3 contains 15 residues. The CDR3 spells CASSKEVMSNQPQHF. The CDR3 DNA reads TGTGCCAGCAGCAAAGAAGTAATGAGTAATCAGCCCCAGCATTTT.

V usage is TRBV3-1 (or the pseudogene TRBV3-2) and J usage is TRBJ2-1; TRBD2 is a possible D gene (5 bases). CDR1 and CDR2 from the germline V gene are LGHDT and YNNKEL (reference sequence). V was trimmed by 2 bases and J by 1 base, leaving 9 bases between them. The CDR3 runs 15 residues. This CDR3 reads CASSQTRGSYNEQFF. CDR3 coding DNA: TGTGCCAGCAGCCAAACGCGCGGGTCCTACAATGAGCAGTTCTTC.

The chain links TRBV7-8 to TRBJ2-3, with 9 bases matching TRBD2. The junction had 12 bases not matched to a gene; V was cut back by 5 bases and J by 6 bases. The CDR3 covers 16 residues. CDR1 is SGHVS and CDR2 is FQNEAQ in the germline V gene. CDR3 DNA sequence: TGTGCCAGCAGCCTAACTGGCGGGGGGGCCTGGGATACGCAGTATTTT. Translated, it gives CASSLTGGGAWDTQYF.

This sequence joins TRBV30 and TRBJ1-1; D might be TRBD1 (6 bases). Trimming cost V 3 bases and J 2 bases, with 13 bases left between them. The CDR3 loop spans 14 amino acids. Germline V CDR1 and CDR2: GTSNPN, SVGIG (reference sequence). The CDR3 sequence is CAWRASDRNTEAFF. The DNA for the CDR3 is TGTGCCTGGAGAGCCTCGGACAGAAACACTGAAGCTTTCTTT.

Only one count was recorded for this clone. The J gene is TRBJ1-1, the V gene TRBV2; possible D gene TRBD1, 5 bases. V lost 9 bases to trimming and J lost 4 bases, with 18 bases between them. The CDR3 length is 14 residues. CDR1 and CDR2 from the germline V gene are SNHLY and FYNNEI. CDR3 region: CASRGQGVGTEAFF. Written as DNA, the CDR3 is TGTGCCAGTAGGGGCCAAGGGGTGGGCACTGAAGCTTTCTTT. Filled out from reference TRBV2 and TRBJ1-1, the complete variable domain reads EPEVTQTPSHQVTQMGQEVILRCVPISNHLYFYWYRQILGQKVEFLVSFYNNEISEKSEIFDDQFSVERPDGSNFTLKIRSTKLEDSAMYFCASRGQGVGTEAFFGQGTRLTVV.

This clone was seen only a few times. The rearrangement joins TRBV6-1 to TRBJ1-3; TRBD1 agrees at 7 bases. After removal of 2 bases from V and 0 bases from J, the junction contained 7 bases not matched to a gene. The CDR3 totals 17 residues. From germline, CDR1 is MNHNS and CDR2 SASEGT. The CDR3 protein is CASSERVAGGSGNTIYF. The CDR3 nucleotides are TGTGCCAGCAGTGAAAGAGTGGCAGGGGGCTCTGGAAACACCATATATTTT.

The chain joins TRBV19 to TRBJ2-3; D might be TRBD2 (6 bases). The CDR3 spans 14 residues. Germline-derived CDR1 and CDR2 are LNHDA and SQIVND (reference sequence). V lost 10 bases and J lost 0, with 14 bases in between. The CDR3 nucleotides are TGTGCCACCGTCCCTGGGGGGAGCACAGATACGCAGTATTTT. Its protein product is CATVPGGSTDTQYF.

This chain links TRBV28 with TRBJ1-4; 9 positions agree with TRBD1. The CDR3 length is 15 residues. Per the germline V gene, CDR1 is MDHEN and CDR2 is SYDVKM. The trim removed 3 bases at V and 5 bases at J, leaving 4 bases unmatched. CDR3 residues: CASSFPGQGNEKLFF. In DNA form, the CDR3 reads TGTGCCAGCAGTTTCCCGGGACAGGGAAATGAAAAACTGTTTTTT.

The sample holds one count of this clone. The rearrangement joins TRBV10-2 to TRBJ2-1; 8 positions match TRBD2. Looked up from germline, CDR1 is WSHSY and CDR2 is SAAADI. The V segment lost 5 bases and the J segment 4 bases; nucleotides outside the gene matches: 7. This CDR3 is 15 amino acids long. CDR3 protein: CASSMSGRRYNEQFF. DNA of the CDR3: TGCGCCAGCAGTATGAGCGGGAGAAGGTACAATGAGCAGTTCTTC.

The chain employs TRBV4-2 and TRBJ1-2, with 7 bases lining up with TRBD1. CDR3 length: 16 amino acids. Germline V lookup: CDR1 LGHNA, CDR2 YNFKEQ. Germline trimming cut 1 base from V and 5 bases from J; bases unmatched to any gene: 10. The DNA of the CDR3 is TGTGCCAGCAGCCAAGGAGGCTGGACAGGCGGGTATGGCTACACCTTC. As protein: CASSQGGWTGGYGYTF.

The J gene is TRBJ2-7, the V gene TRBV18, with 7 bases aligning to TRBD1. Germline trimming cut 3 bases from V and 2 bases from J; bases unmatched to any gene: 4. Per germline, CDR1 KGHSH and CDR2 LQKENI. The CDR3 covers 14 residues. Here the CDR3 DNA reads TGTGCCAGCTCACCGAGGGGGCCCACCTACGAGCAGTACTTC. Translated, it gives CASSPRGPTYEQYF.

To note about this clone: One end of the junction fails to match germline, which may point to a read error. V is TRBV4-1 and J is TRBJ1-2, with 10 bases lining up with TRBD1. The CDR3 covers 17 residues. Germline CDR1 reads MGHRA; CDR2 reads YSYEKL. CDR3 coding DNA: TGCGCCAGCAGCCAAGATGTAGCAAGGGACAGGGGCTATCGCTACACCTTC. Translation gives CASSQDVARDRGYRYTF.

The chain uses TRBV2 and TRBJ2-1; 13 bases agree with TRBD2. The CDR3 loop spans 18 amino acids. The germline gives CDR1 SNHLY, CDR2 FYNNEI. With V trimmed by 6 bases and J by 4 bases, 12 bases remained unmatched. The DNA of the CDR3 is TGTGCCAGCAGGGAGACTAGCGGGGGGTCCGGGGAATACAATGAGCAGTTCTTC. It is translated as CASRETSGGSGEYNEQFF.

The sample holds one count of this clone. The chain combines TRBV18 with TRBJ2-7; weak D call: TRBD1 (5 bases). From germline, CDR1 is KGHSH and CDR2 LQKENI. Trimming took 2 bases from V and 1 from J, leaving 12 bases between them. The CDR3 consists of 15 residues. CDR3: CASSPTRQPSYEQYF. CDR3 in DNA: TGTGCCAGCTCACCAACGAGACAGCCATCCTACGAGCAGTACTTC.

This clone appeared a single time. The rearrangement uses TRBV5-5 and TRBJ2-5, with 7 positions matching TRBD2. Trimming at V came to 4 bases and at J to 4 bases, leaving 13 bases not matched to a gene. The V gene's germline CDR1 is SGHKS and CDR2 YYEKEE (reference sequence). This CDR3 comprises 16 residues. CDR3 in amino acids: CASSLSLGGGLETQYF. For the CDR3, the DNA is TGTGCCAGCAGCCTTAGCTTGGGGGGAGGGCTAGAGACCCAGTACTTC.

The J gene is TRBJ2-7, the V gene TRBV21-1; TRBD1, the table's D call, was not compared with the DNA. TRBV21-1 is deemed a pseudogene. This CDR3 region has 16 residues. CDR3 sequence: CASSKGPFDRGGEQYF. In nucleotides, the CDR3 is TGTGCCAGCAGCAAAGGCCCCTTTGACAGGGGTGGCGAGCAGTACTTC.

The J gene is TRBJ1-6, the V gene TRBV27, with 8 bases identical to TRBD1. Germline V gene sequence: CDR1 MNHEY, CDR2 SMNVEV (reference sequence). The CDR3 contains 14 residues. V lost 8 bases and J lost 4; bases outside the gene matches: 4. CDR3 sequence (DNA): TGTGCCAGCGCCCGGACAGGGTATAATTCACCCCTCCACTTT. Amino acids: CASARTGYNSPLHF.

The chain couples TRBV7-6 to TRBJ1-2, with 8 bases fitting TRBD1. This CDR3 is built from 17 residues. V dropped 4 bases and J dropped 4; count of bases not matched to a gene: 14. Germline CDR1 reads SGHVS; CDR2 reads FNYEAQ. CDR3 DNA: TGTGCCAGCAGCTGGGGACTCAGGGGGCCCCCGGGCTATGGCTACACCTTC. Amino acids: CASSWGLRGPPGYGYTF. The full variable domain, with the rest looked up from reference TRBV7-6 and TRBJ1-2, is GAGVSQSPRYKVTKRGQDVALRCDPISGHVSLYWYRQALGQGPEFLTYFNYEAQQDKSGLPNDRFSAERPEGSISTLTIQRTEQRDSAMYRCASSWGLRGPPGYGYTFGSGTRLTVV.

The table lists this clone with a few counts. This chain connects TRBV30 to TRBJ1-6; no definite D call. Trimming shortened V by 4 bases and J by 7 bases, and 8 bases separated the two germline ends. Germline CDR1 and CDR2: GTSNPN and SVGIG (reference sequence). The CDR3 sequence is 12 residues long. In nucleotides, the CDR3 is TGTGCCTGGAACCGAGAAAATTCACCCCTCCACTTT. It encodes CAWNRENSPLHF.

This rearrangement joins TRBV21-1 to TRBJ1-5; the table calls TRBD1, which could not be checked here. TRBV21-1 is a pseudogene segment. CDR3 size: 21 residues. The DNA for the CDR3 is TGTGCCAGCAGCAAAGAGGACAGGGCGGTACCATACCAGTATAGCAATCAGCCCCAGCATTTT. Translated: CASSKEDRAVPYQYSNQPQHF.

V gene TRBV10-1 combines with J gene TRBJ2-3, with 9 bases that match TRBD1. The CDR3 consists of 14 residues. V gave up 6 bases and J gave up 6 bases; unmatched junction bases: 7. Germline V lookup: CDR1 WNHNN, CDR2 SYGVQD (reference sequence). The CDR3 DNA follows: TGCGCCAGCAGCCCCGGGACAGGGTACGATACGCAGTATTTT. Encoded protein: CASSPGTGYDTQYF.

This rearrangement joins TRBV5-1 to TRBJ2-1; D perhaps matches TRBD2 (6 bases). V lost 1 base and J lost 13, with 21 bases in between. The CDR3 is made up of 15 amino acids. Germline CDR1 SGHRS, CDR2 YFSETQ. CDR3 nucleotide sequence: TGCGCCAGCAGCTTGAACAGCGGAAGGGACTTTTTTCAGTTCTTC. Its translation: CASSLNSGRDFFQFF.